The rows below give T cell receptor beta chains drawn from one sample of a study of cytomegalovirus exposure and HLA in healthy donors. Using immunoSEQ multiplex PCR, the repertoire was profiled, and TCRdb retains in-frame clones only, with some absent. The table shows over 130,000 clones, with about four fifths occurring only once. The source material was PBMCs. These receptors all stem from a woman aged 35 to 49 in good health and CMV-seropositive. Each CDR3 is given with its conserved first and last residue. A D gene is named only where the DNA matches it firmly. Part of the rows lack a size; the others show once, few, many or a class for expanded clones.

size	V	J	D	CDR3	DNA
-	TRBV28	TRBJ2-7	TRBD1	CASSPGDSPYEQYF	TGTGCCAGCAGTCCCGGGGACAGTCCCTACGAGCAGTACTTC
-	TRBV7-7	TRBJ1-6	TRBD1	CASSRDRNSPLHF	TGTGCTAGCAGCCGGGACAGAAATTCACCCCTCCACTTT
once	TRBV6-5	TRBJ1-2	-	CASSFRVNYGYTF	TGTGCCAGCAGCTTCAGGGTGAACTATGGCTACACCTTC
-	TRBV27	TRBJ2-7	TRBD1	CASSFGADRGGYEQYF	TGTGCCAGCAGTTTTGGTGCGGACAGGGGGGGTTACGAGCAGTACTTC
-	TRBV18	TRBJ2-5	TRBD1	CASSLNGQGATQYF	TGTGCCAGCTCACTCAATGGACAGGGAGCGACCCAGTACTTC
-	TRBV5-1	TRBJ2-3	TRBD2	CASSLDVAGHLTDTQYF	TGCGCCAGCAGCTTGGATGTAGCGGGGCACCTCACAGATACGCAGTATTTT
-	TRBV7-9	TRBJ2-1	-	CSSSLLYNEQFF	TGTTCCAGCAGCCTCCTTTACAATGAGCAGTTCTTC
-	TRBV5-1	TRBJ2-2	-	CASSPRTGELFF	TGCGCCAGCAGCCCTCGGACCGGGGAGCTGTTTTTT
-	TRBV21-1	TRBJ1-5	-	CASRGQGDQPQHF	TGTGCCAGCAGGGGACAGGGAGATCAGCCCCAGCATTTT
-	TRBV19	TRBJ2-7	-	CASSPSSYEQYF	TGTGCCAGTAGTCCAAGCTCCTACGAGCAGTACTTC
-	TRBV9	TRBJ2-4	TRBD2	CASIYSGLRGNIQYF	TGTGCCAGCATCTATTCGGGACTACGCGGAAACATTCAGTACTTC
-	TRBV5-1	TRBJ2-4	-	CASSLNPRDTGNIQYF	TGCGCCAGCAGCTTAAACCCCCGGGACACGGGAAACATTCAGTACTTC
-	TRBV27	TRBJ1-5	-	CASSPRVGGQPQHF	TGTGCCAGCAGTCCCCGGGTAGGAGGGCAGCCCCAGCATTTT
-	TRBV19	TRBJ2-2	TRBD1	CASRTTGGNTGELFF	TGTGCCAGTAGGACGACAGGGGGGAACACCGGGGAGCTGTTTTTT
-	TRBV15	TRBJ2-1	TRBD1	CATSRDRGRSYNEQFF	TGTGCCACCAGCAGAGACAGGGGGCGATCCTACAATGAGCAGTTCTTC
-	TRBV6-5	TRBJ1-5	TRBD1	CASSHYRGSNQPQHF	TGTGCCAGCAGTCACTACAGGGGGAGCAATCAGCCCCAGCATTTT
once	TRBV5-1	TRBJ2-7	TRBD1	CASSPGTGGNEQYF	TGCGCCAGCAGCCCCGGGACAGGGGGCAACGAGCAGTACTTC
-	TRBV7-9	TRBJ2-4	-	CSSSLVSDIQYF	TGTTCCAGCAGCTTAGTTTCTGACATTCAGTACTTC
-	TRBV6-1	TRBJ2-7	-	CASSAGVNYEQYF	TGTGCCAGCAGTGCAGGGGTAAACTACGAGCAGTACTTC
-	TRBV11-2	TRBJ2-1	-	CASSLDQVRNEQFF	TGTGCCAGCAGCTTAGATCAGGTCCGAAATGAGCAGTTCTTC
-	TRBV19	TRBJ1-4	-	CASSAEGRGYKKLFF	TGTGCCAGTAGTGCTGAGGGCAGGGGATATAAAAAACTGTTTTTT
-	TRBV9	TRBJ2-2	TRBD2	CASSVKLGGAGELFF	TGTGCCAGCAGCGTCAAGTTGGGGGGGGCCGGGGAGCTGTTTTTT
-	TRBV5-6	TRBJ2-1	TRBD1	CASSLTGQGDLDEQFF	TGTGCCAGCAGCTTAACGGGACAGGGCGACCTCGATGAGCAGTTCTTC
-	TRBV6-5	TRBJ1-1	TRBD1	CASSSDRDLAFF	TGTGCCAGCAGTTCCGACAGGGATCTAGCTTTCTTT
-	TRBV18	TRBJ1-1	-	CASSPTGYTEAFF	TGTGCCAGCTCACCCACAGGGTACACTGAAGCTTTCTTT
-	TRBV21-1	TRBJ2-7	-	CASRNSYLGYEQYF	TGTGCCAGCAGAAATAGCTATCTCGGGTACGAGCAGTACTTC
-	TRBV10-2	TRBJ2-5	-	CASSPSGETQYF	TGCGCCAGCAGCCCCTCGGGGGAGACCCAGTACTTC
-	TRBV5-6	TRBJ2-6	-	CASSPDFSGANVLTF	TGTGCCAGCAGCCCCGACTTCTCTGGGGCCAACGTCCTGACTTTC
-	TRBV7-2	TRBJ2-1	TRBD1	CASSFDDRGRFF	TGTGCCAGCAGCTTTGACGACAGGGGGCGATTCTTC
few	TRBV29-1	TRBJ1-4	-	CSVSRDTANEKLFF	TGCAGCGTGTCCCGGGACACCGCTAATGAAAAACTGTTTTTT
-	TRBV28	TRBJ2-1	TRBD1	CASSTDRVLSNEQFF	TGTGCCAGCAGCACCGACAGGGTTCTTAGCAATGAGCAGTTCTTC
-	TRBV5-1	TRBJ2-1	TRBD2	CASSSRIAGGRDQNEQFF	TGCGCCAGCAGCTCGAGAATAGCGGGAGGCCGGGATCAAAATGAGCAGTTCTTC
-	TRBV5-1	TRBJ2-1	TRBD2	CASSLGSLAGVHEQFF	TGCGCCAGCAGCTTGGGCTCGCTAGCGGGAGTGCATGAGCAGTTCTTC
few	TRBV5-1	TRBJ2-5	TRBD2	CASSLVGGLAGDTQETQYF	TGCGCCAGCAGCTTGGTGGGGGGACTAGCGGGAGATACGCAAGAGACCCAGTACTTC
-	TRBV5-6	TRBJ2-3	-	CASSPTRRRGDTQYF	TGTGCCAGCAGCCCGACACGTCGCCGGGGAGATACGCAGTATTTT
-	TRBV6-5	TRBJ1-4	-	CASSRGTEFNEKLFF	TGTGCCAGCAGTAGGGGGACGGAATTTAATGAAAAACTGTTTTTT
-	TRBV4-2	TRBJ2-7	-	CASSPGLSYEQYF	TGTGCCAGCAGCCCTGGACTCTCCTACGAGCAGTACTTC
-	TRBV11-2	TRBJ1-2	-	CASSLDRPYGYTF	TGTGCCAGCAGCTTGGACAGACCCTATGGCTACACCTTC
-	TRBV5-1	TRBJ2-1	TRBD1	CASRTTGDKGEQFF	TGCGCCAGCAGAACGACAGGGGATAAGGGTGAGCAGTTCTTC
-	TRBV28	TRBJ1-2	-	CASSAPGGGSYGYTF	TGTGCCAGCAGTGCCCCCGGGGGGGGAAGCTATGGCTACACCTTC
-	TRBV28	TRBJ2-5	-	CASSLYSLGETQYF	TGTGCCAGCAGTTTGTACAGCCTGGGAGAGACCCAGTACTTC
-	TRBV7-2	TRBJ1-5	TRBD1	CASSYHRGHSNQPQHF	TGTGCCAGCAGCTACCACAGGGGTCATAGCAATCAGCCCCAGCATTTT
once	TRBV28	TRBJ2-1	-	CASSTRGSGSSYNEQFF	TGTGCCAGCAGCACCCGGGGTAGCGGCAGCTCCTACAATGAGCAGTTCTTC
-	TRBV4-2	TRBJ1-5	-	CASSQDRDQPQHF	TGTGCCAGCAGCCAAGATAGAGATCAGCCCCAGCATTTT
-	TRBV4-1	TRBJ2-7	-	CASSQYHTRVGNSYEQYF	TGCGCCAGCAGCCAATACCATACCAGGGTAGGGAACTCCTACGAGCAGTACTTC
-	TRBV2	TRBJ2-7	TRBD1	CASSEGRLGTGEEQYF	TGTGCCAGCAGTGAAGGGCGGTTGGGGACAGGTGAAGAGCAGTACTTC
-	TRBV29-1	TRBJ2-5	TRBD1	CSVSGGEVQETQYF	TGCAGCGTTTCAGGGGGCGAGGTCCAAGAGACCCAGTACTTC
-	TRBV10-3	TRBJ2-5	TRBD2	CAISEGGRAGETQYF	TGTGCCATCAGTGAGGGCGGGAGGGCCGGGGAGACCCAGTACTTC
-	TRBV5-1	TRBJ2-7	-	CASSLALGGRGYEQYF	TGCGCCAGCAGCTTGGCCCTTGGGGGGAGAGGCTACGAGCAGTACTTC
-	TRBV5-1	TRBJ2-5	-	CASSFMGGQETQYF	TGCGCCAGCAGCTTTATGGGGGGCCAAGAGACCCAGTACTTC